The clone carrying this TCR beta chain was seen repeatedly, ten times or more. Its antigen remains unknown. TCR cDNA, made by 5'RACE template switching, carried an added universal primer site and UMIs. One entry per CDR3 protein results from TCRdb running MiXCR on the 5' RACE reads. The data show approximately 110,000 distinct CDR3 sequences, about 7% seen once. These data are taken from a study of T cells after yellow fever vaccination. Broader study findings: Detected again after the booster were most primary-vaccination clones, at approximately 95% CD4 and 70% to 90% CD8.

CDR3 size: 13 residues. V shed 3 bases and J shed 8 bases, with 13 bases lying between them. Germline lookup yields CDR1 MNHNS and CDR2 SASEGT. Specimen: CD4+ T cells sorted from PBMCs, collected approximately 11 days after the first yellow fever vaccination. This receptor was obtained from a man between 18 and 35 years old who received the YFV17D yellow fever vaccine. This rearrangement joins TRBV6-1 to TRBJ1-2; D may be TRBD1 (5 bases). The CDR3 coding sequence is TGTGCCAGCAGTGAGCTATGGGGCCGGGGCTACACCTTC. As protein: CASSELWGRGYTF.